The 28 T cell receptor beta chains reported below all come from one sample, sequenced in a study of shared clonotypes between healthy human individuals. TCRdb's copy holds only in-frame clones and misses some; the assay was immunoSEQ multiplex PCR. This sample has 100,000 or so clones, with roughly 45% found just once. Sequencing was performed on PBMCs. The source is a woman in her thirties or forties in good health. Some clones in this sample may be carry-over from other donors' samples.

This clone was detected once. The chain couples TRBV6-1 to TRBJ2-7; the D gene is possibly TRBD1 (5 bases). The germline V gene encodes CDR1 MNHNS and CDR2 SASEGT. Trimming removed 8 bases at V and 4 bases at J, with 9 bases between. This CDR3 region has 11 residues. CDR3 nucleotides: TGTGCCAGCGGCAGGGTTTACGAGCAGTACTTC. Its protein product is CASGRVYEQYF.

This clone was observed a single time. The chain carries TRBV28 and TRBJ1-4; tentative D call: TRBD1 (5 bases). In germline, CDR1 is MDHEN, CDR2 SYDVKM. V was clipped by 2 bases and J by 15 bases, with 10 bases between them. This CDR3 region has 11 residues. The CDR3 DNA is TGTGCCAGCAGTTTAGTAGGGGCTTTGTTTTTT. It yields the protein CASSLVGALFF.

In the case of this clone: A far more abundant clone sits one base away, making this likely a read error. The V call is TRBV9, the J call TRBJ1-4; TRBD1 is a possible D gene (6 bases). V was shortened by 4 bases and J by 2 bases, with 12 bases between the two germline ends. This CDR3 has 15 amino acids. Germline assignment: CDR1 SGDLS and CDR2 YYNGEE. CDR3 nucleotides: TGTGCCAGCAGCCTGGGGACAACCACTAATGAAAAACTGTTTTTT. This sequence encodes CASSLGTTTNEKLFF.

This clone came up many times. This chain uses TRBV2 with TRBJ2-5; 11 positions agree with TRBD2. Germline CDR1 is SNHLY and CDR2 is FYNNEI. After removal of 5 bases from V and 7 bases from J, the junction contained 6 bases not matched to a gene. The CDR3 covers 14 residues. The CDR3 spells CASSREGTSGTQYF. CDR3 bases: TGTGCCAGCAGTCGAGAAGGGACTAGCGGGACCCAGTACTTC.

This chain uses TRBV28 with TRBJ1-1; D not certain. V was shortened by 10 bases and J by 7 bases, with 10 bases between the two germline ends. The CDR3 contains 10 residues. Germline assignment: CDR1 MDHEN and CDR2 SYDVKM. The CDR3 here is CATGRVEAFF. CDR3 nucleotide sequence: TGTGCCACCGGACGGGTTGAAGCTTTCTTT.

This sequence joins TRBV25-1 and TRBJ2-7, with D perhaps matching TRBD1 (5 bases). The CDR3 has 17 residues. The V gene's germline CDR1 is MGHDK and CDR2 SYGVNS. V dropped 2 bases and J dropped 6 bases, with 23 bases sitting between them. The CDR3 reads CASSEVGWGVEGGEQYF. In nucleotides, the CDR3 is TGTGCCAGCAGTGAAGTCGGGTGGGGCGTCGAAGGTGGCGAGCAGTACTTC.

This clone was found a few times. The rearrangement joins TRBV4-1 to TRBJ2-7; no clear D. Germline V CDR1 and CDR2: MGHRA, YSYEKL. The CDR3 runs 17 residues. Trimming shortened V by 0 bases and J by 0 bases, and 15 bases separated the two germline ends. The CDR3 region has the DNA TGCGCCAGCAGCCAAGAGTTCGAGACTCGTCCCTCCTACGAGCAGTACTTC. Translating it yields CASSQEFETRPSYEQYF.

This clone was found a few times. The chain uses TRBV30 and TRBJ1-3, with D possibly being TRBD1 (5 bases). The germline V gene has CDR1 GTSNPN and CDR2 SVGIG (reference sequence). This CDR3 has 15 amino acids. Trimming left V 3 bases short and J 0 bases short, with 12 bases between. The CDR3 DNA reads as TGTGCCTGGAGCCGCGGGGCTATCTCTGGAAACACCATATATTTT. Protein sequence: CAWSRGAISGNTIYF.

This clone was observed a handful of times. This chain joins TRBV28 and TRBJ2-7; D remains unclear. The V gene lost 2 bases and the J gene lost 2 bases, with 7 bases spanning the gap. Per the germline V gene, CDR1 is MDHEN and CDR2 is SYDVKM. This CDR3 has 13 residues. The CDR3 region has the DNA TGTGCCAGCAGTTTAGTCTCCACCTACGAGCAGTACTTC. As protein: CASSLVSTYEQYF.

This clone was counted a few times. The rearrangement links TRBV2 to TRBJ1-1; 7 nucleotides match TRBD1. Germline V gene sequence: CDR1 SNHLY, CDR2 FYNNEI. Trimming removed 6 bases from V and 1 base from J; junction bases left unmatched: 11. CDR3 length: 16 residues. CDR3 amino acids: CASRKSTGFGNTEAFF. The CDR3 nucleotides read TGTGCCAGCAGGAAGTCGACAGGGTTCGGGAACACTGAAGCTTTCTTT. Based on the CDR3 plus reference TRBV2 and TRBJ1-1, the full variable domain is EPEVTQTPSHQVTQMGQEVILRCVPISNHLYFYWYRQILGQKVEFLVSFYNNEISEKSEIFDDQFSVERPDGSNFTLKIRSTKLEDSAMYFCASRKSTGFGNTEAFFGQGTRLTVV.

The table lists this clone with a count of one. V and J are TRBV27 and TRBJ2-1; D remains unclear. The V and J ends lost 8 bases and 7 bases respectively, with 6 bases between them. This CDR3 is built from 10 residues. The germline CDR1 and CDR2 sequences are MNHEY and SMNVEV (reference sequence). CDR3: CASGPNEQFF. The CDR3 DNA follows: TGTGCCAGCGGTCCTAATGAGCAGTTCTTC.

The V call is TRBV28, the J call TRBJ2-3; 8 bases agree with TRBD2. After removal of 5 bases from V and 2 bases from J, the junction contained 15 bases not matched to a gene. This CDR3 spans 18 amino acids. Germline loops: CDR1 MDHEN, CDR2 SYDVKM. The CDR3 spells CASSGGPGSGDNTDTQYF. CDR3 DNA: TGTGCCAGCAGTGGGGGTCCGGGTAGCGGGGACAACACAGATACGCAGTATTTT.

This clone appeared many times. CDR3 in amino acids: CASSISTEANEQFF. The CDR3 DNA reads as TGTGCCAGTAGTATTTCGACTGAGGCCAATGAGCAGTTCTTC. V usage is TRBV19 and J usage is TRBJ2-1; no reliable D call. Per germline, CDR1 LNHDA and CDR2 SQIVND (reference sequence). The V end was cut by 3 bases, the J end by 6 bases, with 12 bases between. CDR3 length: 14 amino acids.

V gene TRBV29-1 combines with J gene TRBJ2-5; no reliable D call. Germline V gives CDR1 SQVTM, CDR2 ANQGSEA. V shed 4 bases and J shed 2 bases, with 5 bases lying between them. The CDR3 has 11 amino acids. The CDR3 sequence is CSVGQQETQYF. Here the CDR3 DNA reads TGCAGCGTTGGCCAGCAAGAGACCCAGTACTTC.

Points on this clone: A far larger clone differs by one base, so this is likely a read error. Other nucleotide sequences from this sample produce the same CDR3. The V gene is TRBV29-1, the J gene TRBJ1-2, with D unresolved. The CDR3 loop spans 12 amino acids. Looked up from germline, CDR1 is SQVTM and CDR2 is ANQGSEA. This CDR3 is CSVEDHNYGYTF. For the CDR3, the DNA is TGCAGTGTTGAAGACCATAACTATGGCTACACCTTC.

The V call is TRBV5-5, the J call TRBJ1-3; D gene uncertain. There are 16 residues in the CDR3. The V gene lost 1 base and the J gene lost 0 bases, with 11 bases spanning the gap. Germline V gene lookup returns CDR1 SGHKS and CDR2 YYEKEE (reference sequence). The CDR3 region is CASSLSKRSSGNTIYF. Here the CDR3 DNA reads TGTGCCAGCAGCTTGTCCAAGCGGTCCTCTGGAAACACCATATATTTT.

The CDR3 region has the DNA TGTGCCAGCAGTAAGACTAGCGGGAGCACAGATACGCAGTATTTT. Protein sequence: CASSKTSGSTDTQYF. This rearrangement joins TRBV4-2 to TRBJ2-3, with 10 bases lining up with TRBD2. The CDR3 sequence is 15 residues long. V was pared by 6 bases and J by 0 bases, with 3 bases of the junction left unmatched. Germline assignment: CDR1 LGHNA and CDR2 YNFKEQ.

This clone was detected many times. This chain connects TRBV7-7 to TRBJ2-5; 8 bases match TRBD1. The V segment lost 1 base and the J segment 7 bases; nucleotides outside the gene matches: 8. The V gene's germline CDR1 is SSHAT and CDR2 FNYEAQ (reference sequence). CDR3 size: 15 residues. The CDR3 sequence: CASSLDIDRGGTQYF. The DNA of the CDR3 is TGTGCCAGCAGCTTAGACATCGACAGGGGAGGGACCCAGTACTTC.

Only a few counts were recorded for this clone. In DNA, the CDR3 is TGTGCCAGCAGCATAAGAAGTGCAACTAATGAAAAACTGTTTTTT. The encoded protein is CASSIRSATNEKLFF. The rearrangement uses TRBV11-2 and TRBJ1-4; no firm D call. Deletions cut 5 bases from V and 0 bases from J, with 10 bases between. Germline V gene sequence: CDR1 SGHAT, CDR2 FQNNGV. The CDR3 is made up of 15 amino acids.

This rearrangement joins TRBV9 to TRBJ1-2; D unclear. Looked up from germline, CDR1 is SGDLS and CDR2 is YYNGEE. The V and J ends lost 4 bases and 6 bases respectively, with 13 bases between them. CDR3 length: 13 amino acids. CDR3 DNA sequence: TGTGCCAGCAGCCCCGGTGGGTTGGATGGCTACACCTTC. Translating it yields CASSPGGLDGYTF.

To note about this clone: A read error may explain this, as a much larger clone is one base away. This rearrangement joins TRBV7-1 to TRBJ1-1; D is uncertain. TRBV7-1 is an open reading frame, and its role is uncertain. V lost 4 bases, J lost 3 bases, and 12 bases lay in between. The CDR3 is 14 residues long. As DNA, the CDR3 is TGTGCCAGCAGCTTAGCGGGCAGCCACACTGAAGCTTTCTTT. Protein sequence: CASSLAGSHTEAFF.

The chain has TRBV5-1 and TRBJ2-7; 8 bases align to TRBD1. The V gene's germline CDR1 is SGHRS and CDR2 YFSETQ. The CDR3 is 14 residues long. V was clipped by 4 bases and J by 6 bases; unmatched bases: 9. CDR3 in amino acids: CASSPADRVGEQYF. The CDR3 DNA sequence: TGCGCCAGCAGCCCCGCGGACAGGGTAGGCGAGCAGTACTTC.

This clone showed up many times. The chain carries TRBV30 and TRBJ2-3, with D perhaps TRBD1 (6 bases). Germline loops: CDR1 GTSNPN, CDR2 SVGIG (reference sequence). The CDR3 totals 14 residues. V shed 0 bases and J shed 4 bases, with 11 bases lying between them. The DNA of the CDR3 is TGTGCCTGGAGTGTAGGGGGACCTTCAGATACGCAGTATTTT. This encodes CAWSVGGPSDTQYF. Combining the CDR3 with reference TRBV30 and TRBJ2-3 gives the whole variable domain SQTIHQWPATLVQPVGSPLSLECTVEGTSNPNLYWYRQAAGRGLQLLFYSVGIGQISSEVPQNLSASRPQDRQFILSSKKLLLSDSGFYLCAWSVGGPSDTQYFGPGTRLTVL.

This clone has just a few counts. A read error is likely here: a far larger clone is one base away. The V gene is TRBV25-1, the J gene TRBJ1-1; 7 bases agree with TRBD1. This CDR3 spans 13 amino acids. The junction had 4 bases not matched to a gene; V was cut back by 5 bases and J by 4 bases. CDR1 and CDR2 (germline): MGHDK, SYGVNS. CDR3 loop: CASSPRGSTEAFF. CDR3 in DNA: TGTGCCAGCAGTCCCAGGGGGAGCACTGAAGCTTTCTTT. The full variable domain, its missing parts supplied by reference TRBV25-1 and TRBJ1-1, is EADIYQTPRYLVIGTGKKITLECSQTMGHDKMYWYQQDPGMELHLIHYSYGVNSTEKGDLSSESTVSRIRTEHFPLTLESARPSHTSQYLCASSPRGSTEAFFGQGTRLTVV.

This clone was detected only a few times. CDR3 sequence reads: CASTQEASSGANVLTF. The DNA of the CDR3 is TGTGCCAGCACCCAGGAAGCTAGCTCTGGGGCCAACGTCCTGACTTTC. The chain combines TRBV6-4 with TRBJ2-6; D gene uncertain. This CDR3 is built from 16 residues. In germline, CDR1 is MRHNA, CDR2 SNTAGT. With 7 bases removed from V and 0 bases from J, the gap between germline ends came to 13 bases.

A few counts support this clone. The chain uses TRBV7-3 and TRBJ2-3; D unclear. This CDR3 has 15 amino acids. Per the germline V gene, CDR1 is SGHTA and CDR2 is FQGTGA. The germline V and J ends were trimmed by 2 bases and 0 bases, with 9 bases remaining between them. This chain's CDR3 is CASSLRWGSTDTQYF. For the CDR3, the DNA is TGTGCCAGCAGCTTACGGTGGGGTAGCACAGATACGCAGTATTTT.

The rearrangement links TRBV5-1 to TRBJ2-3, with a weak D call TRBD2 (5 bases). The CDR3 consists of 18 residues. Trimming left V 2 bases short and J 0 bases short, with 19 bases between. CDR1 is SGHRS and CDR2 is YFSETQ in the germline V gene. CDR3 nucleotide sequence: TGCGCCAGCAGCTTAAGGTTTGGTAGCGCAACTAGCACAGATACGCAGTATTTT. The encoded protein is CASSLRFGSATSTDTQYF.

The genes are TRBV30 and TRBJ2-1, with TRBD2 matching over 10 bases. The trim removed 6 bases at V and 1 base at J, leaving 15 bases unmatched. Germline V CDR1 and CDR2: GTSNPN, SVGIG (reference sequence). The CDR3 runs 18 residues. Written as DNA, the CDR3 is TGTGCCTGTACCGGGACTAGCGTCAGGGGGCAGTCCTACAATGAGCAGTTCTTC. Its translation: CACTGTSVRGQSYNEQFF. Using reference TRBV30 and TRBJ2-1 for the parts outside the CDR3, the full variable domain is SQTIHQWPATLVQPVGSPLSLECTVEGTSNPNLYWYRQAAGRGLQLLFYSVGIGQISSEVPQNLSASRPQDRQFILSSKKLLLSDSGFYLCACTGTSVRGQSYNEQFFGPGTRLTVL.